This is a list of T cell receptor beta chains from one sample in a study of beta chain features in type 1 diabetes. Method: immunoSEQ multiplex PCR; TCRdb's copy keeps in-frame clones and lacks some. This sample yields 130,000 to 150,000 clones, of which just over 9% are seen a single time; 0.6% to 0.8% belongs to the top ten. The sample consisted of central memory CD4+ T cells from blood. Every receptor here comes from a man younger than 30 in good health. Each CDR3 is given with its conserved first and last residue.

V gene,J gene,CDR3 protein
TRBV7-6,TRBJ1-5,CASSLAHSGLGQPQHF
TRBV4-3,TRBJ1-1,CASSQDRDWTTEAFF
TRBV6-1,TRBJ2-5,CASSTTGGAETQYF
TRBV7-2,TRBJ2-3,CASSSSGTVLDTQYF
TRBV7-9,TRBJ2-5,CASSLKQETQYF
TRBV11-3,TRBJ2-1,CASSLSEGESYNEQFF
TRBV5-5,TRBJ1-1,CASSFTSRPTEAFF
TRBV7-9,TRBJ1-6,CASTTDRGRSPLHF
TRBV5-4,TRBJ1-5,CASSPGTGSNQPQHF
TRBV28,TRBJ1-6,CASSRQTGFSPPLHF
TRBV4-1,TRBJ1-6,CASSQSDTHNSPLHF
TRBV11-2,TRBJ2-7,CASSSRQGAYEQYF
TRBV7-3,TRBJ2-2,CASSAMGAQGIGELFF
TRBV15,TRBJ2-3,CATSRALAGNSDTQYF
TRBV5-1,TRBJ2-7,CASSETTAGGQEEQYF
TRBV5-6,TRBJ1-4,CASSSARDRGEKLFF
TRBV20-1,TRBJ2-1,CSARQNNEQFF
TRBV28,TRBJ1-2,CATTARGGASSGGYTF
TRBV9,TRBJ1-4,CASSVAATNEKLFF
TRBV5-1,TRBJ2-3,CASSPGQGTHSTDTQYF
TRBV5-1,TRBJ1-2,CASSFAPRAGGNGYTF
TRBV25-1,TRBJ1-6,CASPRRGGDNSPLHF
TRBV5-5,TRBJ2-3,CASSQAQGTDTQYF
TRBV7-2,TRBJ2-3,CASSYRSTGANTDTQYF
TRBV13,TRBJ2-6,CASSFGGQAGANVLTF
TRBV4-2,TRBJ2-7,CASSQGTSGGAYEQYF
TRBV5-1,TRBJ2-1,CASSTMTSGVNEQFF
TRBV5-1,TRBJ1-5,CASSPGTGGNQPQHF
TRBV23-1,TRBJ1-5,CASTAGWGQPQHF
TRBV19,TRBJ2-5,CASSMAGGEETQYF
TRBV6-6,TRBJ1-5,CASEGLGQPQHF
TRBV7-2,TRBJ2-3,CASSLSAGPDTQYF
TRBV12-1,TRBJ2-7,CASSFKLWGRDRTYEQYF
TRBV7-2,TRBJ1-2,CASSLFGGNSGYTF
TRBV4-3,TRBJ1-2,CASSQDRGRRPYGYTF
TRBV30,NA,CAWSPEPHEQYF
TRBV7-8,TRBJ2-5,CASFLAGVQETQYF
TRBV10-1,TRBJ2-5,CASSEGLAETQYF
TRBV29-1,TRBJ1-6,CSVGSDSNSPLHF
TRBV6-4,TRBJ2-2,CASSLRRDGGELFF
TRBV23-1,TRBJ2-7,CASSQSTFRPDSSYEQYF
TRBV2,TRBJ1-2,CASSPFKGYTF
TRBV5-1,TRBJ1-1,CASSLEYGKNTEAFF
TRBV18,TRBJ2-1,CASSSRQGSSYNEQFF
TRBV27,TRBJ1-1,CASTNRIGTGTTEAFF
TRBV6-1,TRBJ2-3,CASSEFVGATSDTQYF
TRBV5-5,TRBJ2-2,CASSGQDTGELFF
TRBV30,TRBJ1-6,CAWSDRRTGVTYNSPLHF
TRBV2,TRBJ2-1,CASSPLAGGYNEQFF